The T cell receptor (beta chain) described here comes from a study of blood T cell repertoires in COVID-19. About the research overall: The origin of the acute and convalescent COVID-19 samples was the United States, Italy and Spain. T cells, B-cell-depleted T cells, or PBMCs supplied cDNA or gDNA.

This clone has more than one count but fewer than ten. Per the original data handling: Researchers report that nucleated cell counts were estimated from reference gene primer amplification. Sequencing was performed with immunoSEQ multiplex PCR; in TCRdb, only in-frame clones are kept and a portion is missing. V, J and clone size are those of that table, while D and trimming were read from the DNA. The profile shows fewer than 250,000 clones, approximately 83% of them singletons. Trimming shortened V by 4 bases and J by 1 base, and 14 bases separated the two germline ends. The length of the CDR3 is 15 residues. Germline V lookup: CDR1 MDHEN, CDR2 SYDVKM.

Sample: peripheral blood. V and J are TRBV28 and TRBJ2-7; D possibly corresponds to TRBD1 (5 bases). The origin of this receptor is a woman in her forties or fifties with acute or convalescent COVID-19. The CDR3 DNA sequence: TGTGCCAGCAGTTCCGACTCGACAGAATCCTACGAGCAGTACTTC. It yields the protein CASSSDSTESYEQYF.